This TCR beta chain was observed in a study of blood T cell repertoires in COVID-19. The CDR3 is 15 amino acids. CDR1 is SGHTA, CDR2 FQGTGA, per germline. V shed 5 bases and J shed 1 base, with 12 bases lying between them. Libraries were prepared by immunoSEQ multiplex PCR; TCRdb keeps only in-frame clonotypes and omits some of them. This sample carries roughly 180,000 clones, approximately 81% of them seen once, and the ten largest clones take roughly 5%. The chain carries TRBV7-3 and TRBJ2-1, with D possibly being TRBD1 (6 bases). This receptor was obtained from a woman aged 50 to 60 with COVID-19, enrolled during active disease. The material sequenced was peripheral blood. The CDR3 nucleotides read TGTGCCAGCAGCACGACAGGTTCATCCTACAATGAGCAGTTCTTC. Protein sequence: CASSTTGSSYNEQFF.